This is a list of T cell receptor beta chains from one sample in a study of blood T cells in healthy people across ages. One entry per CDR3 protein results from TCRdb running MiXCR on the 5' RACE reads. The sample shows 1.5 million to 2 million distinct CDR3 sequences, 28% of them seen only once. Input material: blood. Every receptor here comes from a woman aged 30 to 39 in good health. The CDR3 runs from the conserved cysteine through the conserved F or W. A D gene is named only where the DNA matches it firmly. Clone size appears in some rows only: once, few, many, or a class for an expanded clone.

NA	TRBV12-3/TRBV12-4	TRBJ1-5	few	TGTGCCAGCACCTATGACACCAATCAGCCCCAGCATTTT	CASTYDTNQPQHF
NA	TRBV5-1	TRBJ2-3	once	TGCGCCAGCAGCCGGACCATGGGGAAGAGTGAAGGTACGCAGTATTTT	CASSRTMGKSEGTQYF
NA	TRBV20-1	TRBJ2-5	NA	TGCAGTGCAGGCACCGGGAACCAAGAGACCCAGTACTTC	CSAGTGNQETQYF
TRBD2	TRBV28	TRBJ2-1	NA	TGTGCCAGCAGACCGACCGGGACTAGCGGGGTCAATGAGCAGTTCTTC	CASRPTGTSGVNEQFF
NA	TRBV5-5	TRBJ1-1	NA	TGTGCCAGCGGGGGCAGGGTGAGCACTGAAGCTTTCTTT	CASGGRVSTEAFF
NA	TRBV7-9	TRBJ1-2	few	TGTGCCAGCAGCGCACCAGGGGCTAACTATGGCTACACCTTC	CASSAPGANYGYTF
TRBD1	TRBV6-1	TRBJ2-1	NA	TGTGCCAGCAGTGAAGTGCGGGGACAGGGGGGTAATGAGCAGTTCTTC	CASSEVRGQGGNEQFF
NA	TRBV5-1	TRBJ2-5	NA	TGCGCCAGCAGCTCTGGACCGACCCAAGAGACCCAGTACTTC	CASSSGPTQETQYF
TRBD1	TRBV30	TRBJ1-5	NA	TGTGCCTGGAGTGTACCCAGGGGGGACTTTAGCAATCAGCCCCAGCATTTT	CAWSVPRGDFSNQPQHF
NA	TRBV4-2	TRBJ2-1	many	TGTGCCAGCAGCCAAGATAGGAACAGGGAGCAGTTCTTC	CASSQDRNREQFF
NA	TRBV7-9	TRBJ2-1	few	TGTGCCAGCAGCCCCCGGTGGCTAACGGGGCACAATGAGCAGTTCTTC	CASSPRWLTGHNEQFF
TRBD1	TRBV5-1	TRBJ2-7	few	TGCGCCAGCAGCTGGGGACAGGGGAATCGCTACGAGCAGTACTTC	CASSWGQGNRYEQYF
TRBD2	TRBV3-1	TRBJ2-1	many	TGTGCCAGCAGTCAGCGGGGGGGCTACAATGAGCAGTTCTTC	CASSQRGGYNEQFF
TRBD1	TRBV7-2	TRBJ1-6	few	TGTGTCAGCAGCTTGGACAGGATCGTTAGCTCCTATAATTCACCCCTCCACTTT	CVSSLDRIVSSYNSPLHF
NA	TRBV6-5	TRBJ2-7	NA	TGTGCCAGCAGTTACTCCGGCCGCAGAGCGGATCCCTCCTACGAGCAGTACTTC	CASSYSGRRADPSYEQYF
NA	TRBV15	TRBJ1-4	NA	TGTGCCACCAGCAGAAATTCCAGGGTCAACAATGAAAAACTGTTTTTT	CATSRNSRVNNEKLFF
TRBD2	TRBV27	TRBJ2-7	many	TGTGCCAGCACGTGGCCTAGCGGTTCCTACGAGCAGTACTTC	CASTWPSGSYEQYF
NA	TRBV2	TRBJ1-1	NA	TGTGCCAGCAGTGGCAGGGTCGCGAACACTGAAGCTTTCTTT	CASSGRVANTEAFF
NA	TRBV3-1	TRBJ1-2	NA	TGTGCCAGCAGCCAGTCCCCTCGTCCGAGCAGAGATGGCTACACCTTC	CASSQSPRPSRDGYTF
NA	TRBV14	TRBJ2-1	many	TGTGCCAGCAGCCAAGATCCCGGTCGAATTCATCAGCAGTTCTTC	CASSQDPGRIHQQFF
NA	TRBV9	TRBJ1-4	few	TGTGCCAGCAGCACCCGGGACGGGAGGTTAACTAATGAAAAACTGTTTTTT	CASSTRDGRLTNEKLFF
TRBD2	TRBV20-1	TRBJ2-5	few	TGCAGTGCTAAGGCCCTCTTAGCGGGGATACAAGAGACCCAGTACTTC	CSAKALLAGIQETQYF